This T cell receptor beta chain was profiled in a study of blood T cell repertoires in COVID-19. Turning to the study itself: Spain, Italy and the United States supplied samples that represented acute and convalescent COVID-19. PBMCs, B-cell-depleted T cells, or T cells provided the cDNA or gDNA that made up the material.

V was trimmed by 4 bases and J by 4 bases, leaving 17 bases between them. The CDR3 covers 15 residues. Germline V lookup: CDR1 SGHRS, CDR2 YFSETQ. Produced via immunoSEQ multiplex PCR; TCRdb's table is partial and in-frame only. Here the sample spans 120,000 or so clones, around 83% being singletons. The receptor was isolated from an elderly man with active or convalescent COVID-19. The sample consisted of peripheral blood. The J gene is TRBJ1-1, the V gene TRBV5-1; the D gene is possibly TRBD1 (6 bases). The DNA of the CDR3 is TGCGCCAGCAGCCCAAGCGGGGGCACAGGCACTGAAGCTTTCTTT. It yields the protein CASSPSGGTGTEAFF.